Listed below are T cell receptor beta chains from one sample, sequenced in a study of regulatory T cells in long-lasting Graves disease. TCRdb processed the multiplex PCR reads anew with MiXCR; each CDR3 protein has one entry. Here the sample spans approximately 470,000 distinct CDR3 sequences, 15% to 20% being singletons. These data also formed part of another study, on T cells in Graves' hyperthyroidism and ophthalmopathy.

The sequenced sample was peripheral blood mononuclear cells (PBMCs), obtained at new diagnosis, from a patient treated with antithyroid drugs. The source is a man aged 35 to 55 with Graves disease. CDR3s include the opening cysteine and the closing phenylalanine or tryptophan.

J gene,V gene,CDR3 protein
TRBJ2-1,TRBV4-1,CASSQGGDNEQFF
TRBJ2-7,TRBV25-1,CASNGQSVEQYF
TRBJ1-1,TRBV7-8,CASSPMDGIMGAFF
TRBJ2-7,TRBV6-1,CASSEGPGAYEQYF
TRBJ1-1,TRBV7-9,CASRSRTGVKNTEAFF
TRBJ1-2,TRBV30,CAWSGGTSAGGDYGYTF
TRBJ1-2,TRBV6-1,CASTEDRIYGYTF
TRBJ2-1,TRBV28,CASSGGFGRIANEQFF
TRBJ2-1,TRBV7-3,CASSLLGQNNEQFF
TRBJ1-5,TRBV6-1,CASTEGTHGPNQPQHF
TRBJ2-1,TRBV7-9,CASSLGPTAYNEQFF
TRBJ2-5,TRBV5-1,CASSSGTGVAETQYF
TRBJ2-7,TRBV4-1,CASSQVAGQRTYEQYF
TRBJ2-2,TRBV3-1,CASSQAGVAGELFF
TRBJ2-2,TRBV28,CASTQLAGNTGELFF
TRBJ2-3,TRBV7-8,CASSLDGGPQYF
TRBJ2-3,TRBV27,CASTRLSTDTQYF
TRBJ2-7,TRBV27,CASSLSRLRYEQYF
TRBJ2-7,TRBV2,CASTGQAFATNYEQYF
TRBJ2-1,TRBV7-9,CASRKGSGRIEQFF
TRBJ2-1,TRBV9,CASSVELAGVYEQFF
TRBJ2-1,TRBV20-1,CSARVSRGYNEQFF
TRBJ1-2,TRBV12-3/TRBV12-4,CASSFQASYGYTF
TRBJ1-1,TRBV29-1,CSVEDRGQRNTEAFF
TRBJ1-5,TRBV20-1,CSAKMGNQPQHF
TRBJ1-5,TRBV12-3/TRBV12-4,CASSPRVSNQPQHF
TRBJ2-6,TRBV25-1,CASSDYYSPTGANVLTF
TRBJ2-7,TRBV7-6,CASSLGVGGSGSYEQYF
TRBJ1-6,TRBV7-3,CASSLRPLHF
TRBJ1-2,TRBV19,CASSIQGRAAYGYTF
TRBJ2-2,TRBV2,CASSELTFGAGELFF
TRBJ1-3,TRBV5-1,CASSLTGNSGNTIYF
TRBJ2-1,TRBV6-1,CATYPGLAGGAEFF
TRBJ2-1,TRBV27,CASRLRATYNEQFF
TRBJ1-2,TRBV7-9,CASSLDREAGYTF
TRBJ2-1,TRBV28,CASSPWGAYNEQFF
TRBJ2-3,TRBV15,CATSVRLAGIDTQYF
TRBJ2-7,TRBV20-1,CSARDMAGGAYEQYF
TRBJ1-2,TRBV30,CACTYSGGLNYGYTF
TRBJ2-5,TRBV24-1,CATSDRAGGPGAQYF
TRBJ1-1,TRBV6-2/TRBV6-3,CASSYPQGQGNTEAFF
TRBJ2-6,TRBV5-6,CASSPGLGSGANVLTF
TRBJ2-1,TRBV18,CASSPTGVNNEQFF
TRBJ2-1,TRBV5-1,CASSTGQASSSYNEQFF
TRBJ1-1,TRBV3-1,CASSRDRGDPKTEAFF
TRBJ2-1,TRBV6-9,CASSYTRTSGIHNEQFF
TRBJ1-6,TRBV6-2/TRBV6-3,CASTLEARNSPLHF
TRBJ2-5,TRBV19,CASSSGTGGETQYF
TRBJ2-7,TRBV14,CASSQPNGHGEQYF
TRBJ1-5,TRBV3-1,CASSHGTGGLGANQPQHF
TRBJ2-2,TRBV6-1,CASSPLGGREDGGELFF
TRBJ1-4,TRBV5-1,CASSQTRQGANEKLFF
TRBJ1-4,TRBV30,CAWLPAVGEKKLFF